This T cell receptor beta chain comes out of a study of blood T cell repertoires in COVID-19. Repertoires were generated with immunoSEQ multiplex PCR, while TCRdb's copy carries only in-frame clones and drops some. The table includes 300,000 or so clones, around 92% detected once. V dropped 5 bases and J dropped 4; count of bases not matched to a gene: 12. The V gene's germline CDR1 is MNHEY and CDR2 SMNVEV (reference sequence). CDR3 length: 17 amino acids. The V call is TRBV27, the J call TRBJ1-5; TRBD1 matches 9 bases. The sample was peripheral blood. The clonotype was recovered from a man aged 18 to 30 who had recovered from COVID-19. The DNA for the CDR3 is TGTGCCAGCAGTCCCTTCGGACAGGGGAGGATAAATCAGCCCCAGCATTTT. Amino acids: CASSPFGQGRINQPQHF.